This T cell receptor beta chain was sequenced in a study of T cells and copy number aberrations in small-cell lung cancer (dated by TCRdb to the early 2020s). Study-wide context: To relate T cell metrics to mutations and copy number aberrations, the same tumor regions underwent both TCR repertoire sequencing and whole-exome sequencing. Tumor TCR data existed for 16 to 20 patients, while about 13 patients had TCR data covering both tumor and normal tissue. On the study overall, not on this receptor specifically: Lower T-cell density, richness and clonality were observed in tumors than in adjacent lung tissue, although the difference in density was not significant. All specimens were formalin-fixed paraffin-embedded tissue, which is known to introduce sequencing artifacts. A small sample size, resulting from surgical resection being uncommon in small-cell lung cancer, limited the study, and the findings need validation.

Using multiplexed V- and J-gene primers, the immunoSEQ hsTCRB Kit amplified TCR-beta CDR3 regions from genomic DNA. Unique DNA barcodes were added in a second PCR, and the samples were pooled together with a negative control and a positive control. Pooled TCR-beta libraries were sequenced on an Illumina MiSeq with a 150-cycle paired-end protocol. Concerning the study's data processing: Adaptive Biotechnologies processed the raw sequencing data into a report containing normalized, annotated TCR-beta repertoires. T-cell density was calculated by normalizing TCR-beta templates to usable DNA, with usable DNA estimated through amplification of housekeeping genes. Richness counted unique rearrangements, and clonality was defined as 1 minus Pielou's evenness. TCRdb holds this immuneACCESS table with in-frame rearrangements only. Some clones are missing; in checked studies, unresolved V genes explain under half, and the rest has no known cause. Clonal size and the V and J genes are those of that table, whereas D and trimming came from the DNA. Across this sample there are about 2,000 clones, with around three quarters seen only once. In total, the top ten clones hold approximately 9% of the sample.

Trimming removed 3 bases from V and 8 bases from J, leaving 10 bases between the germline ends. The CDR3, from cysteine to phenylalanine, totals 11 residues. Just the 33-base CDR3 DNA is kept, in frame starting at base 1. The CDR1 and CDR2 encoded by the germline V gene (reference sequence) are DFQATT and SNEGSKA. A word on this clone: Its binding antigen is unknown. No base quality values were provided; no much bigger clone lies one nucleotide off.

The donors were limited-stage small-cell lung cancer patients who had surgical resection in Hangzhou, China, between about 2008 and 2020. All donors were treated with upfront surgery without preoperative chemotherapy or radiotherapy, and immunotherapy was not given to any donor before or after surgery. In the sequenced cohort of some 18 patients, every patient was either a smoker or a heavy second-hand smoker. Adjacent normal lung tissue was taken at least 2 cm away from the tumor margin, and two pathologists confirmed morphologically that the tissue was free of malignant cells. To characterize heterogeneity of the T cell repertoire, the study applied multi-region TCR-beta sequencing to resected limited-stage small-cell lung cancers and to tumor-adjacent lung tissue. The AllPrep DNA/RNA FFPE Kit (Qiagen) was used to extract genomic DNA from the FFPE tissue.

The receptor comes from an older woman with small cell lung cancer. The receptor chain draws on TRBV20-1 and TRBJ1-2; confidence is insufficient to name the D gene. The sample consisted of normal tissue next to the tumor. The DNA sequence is TGCAGTGCTAGTCCCCAAGGCGGCTACACCTTC. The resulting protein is CSASPQGGYTF.